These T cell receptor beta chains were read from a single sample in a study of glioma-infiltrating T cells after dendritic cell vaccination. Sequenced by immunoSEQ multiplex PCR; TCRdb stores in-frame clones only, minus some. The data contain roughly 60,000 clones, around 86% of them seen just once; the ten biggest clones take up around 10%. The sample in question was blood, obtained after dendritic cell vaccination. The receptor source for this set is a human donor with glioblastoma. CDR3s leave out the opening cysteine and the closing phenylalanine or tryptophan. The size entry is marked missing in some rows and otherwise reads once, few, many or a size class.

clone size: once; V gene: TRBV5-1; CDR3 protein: ASSLVGGRETQY
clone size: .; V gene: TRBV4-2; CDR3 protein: ASSQDSRNRATNEKLF
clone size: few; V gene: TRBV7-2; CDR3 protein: ASSPRVKETQY
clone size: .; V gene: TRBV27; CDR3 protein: ASSLGQPYTDTQY
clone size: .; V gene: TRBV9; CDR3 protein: ASSPSGVSYEQY
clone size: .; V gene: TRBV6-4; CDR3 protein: ASSETSGGQETQY
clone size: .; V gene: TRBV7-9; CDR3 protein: ASSSTGPPTGGKGYT
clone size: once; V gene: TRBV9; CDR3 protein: ASSVDGQGGYT
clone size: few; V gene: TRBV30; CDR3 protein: AWKGTAKTGELF
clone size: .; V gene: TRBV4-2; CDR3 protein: ASSQDPVGQGLGRTEAF
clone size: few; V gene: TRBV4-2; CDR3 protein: ASSHPGGSSDTQY
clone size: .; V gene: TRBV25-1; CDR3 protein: ASSDPGERATDTQY
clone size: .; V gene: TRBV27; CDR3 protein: ASSMLPNYGYT
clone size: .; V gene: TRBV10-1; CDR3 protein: ASSESNRGLRHGEQF
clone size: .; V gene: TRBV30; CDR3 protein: AWKLGWGTPGNSPLH
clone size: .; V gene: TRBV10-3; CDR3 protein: AITPNSNSPLH
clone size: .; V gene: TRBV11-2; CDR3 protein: ASSPRWLAESIDEQF
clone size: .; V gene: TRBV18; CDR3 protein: ASSPIQGTSTDTQY
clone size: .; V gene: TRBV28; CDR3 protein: ASSSWGGSNQPQH
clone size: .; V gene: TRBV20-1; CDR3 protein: SAGGTSGF
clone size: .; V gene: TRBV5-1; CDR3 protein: ASSLGGLPPPQETQY
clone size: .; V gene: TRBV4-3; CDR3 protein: ASSQDPPSGNTGELF
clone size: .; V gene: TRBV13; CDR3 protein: ASSLGFGGEGNQPQH
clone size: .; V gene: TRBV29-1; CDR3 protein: SGQSGRGRATYEQY
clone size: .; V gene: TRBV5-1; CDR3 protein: ASSLAVTNEKLF
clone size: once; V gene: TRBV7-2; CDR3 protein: ASSLVASGPGNEQF
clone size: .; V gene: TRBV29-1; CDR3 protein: SGTRGQGRQETQY
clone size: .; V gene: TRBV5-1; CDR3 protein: ASSRGTGESYEQY
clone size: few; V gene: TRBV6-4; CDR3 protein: ASSPGPGGSPLH
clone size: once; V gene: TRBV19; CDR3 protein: ASRPGQGGNEQF
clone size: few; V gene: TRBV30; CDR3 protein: AWSNYRVAEAF
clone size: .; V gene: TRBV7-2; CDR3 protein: ASSSIRGLGGNTIY
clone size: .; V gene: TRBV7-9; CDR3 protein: ASSSGGKGNEQF
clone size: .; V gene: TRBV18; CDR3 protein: ASSLISYEQY